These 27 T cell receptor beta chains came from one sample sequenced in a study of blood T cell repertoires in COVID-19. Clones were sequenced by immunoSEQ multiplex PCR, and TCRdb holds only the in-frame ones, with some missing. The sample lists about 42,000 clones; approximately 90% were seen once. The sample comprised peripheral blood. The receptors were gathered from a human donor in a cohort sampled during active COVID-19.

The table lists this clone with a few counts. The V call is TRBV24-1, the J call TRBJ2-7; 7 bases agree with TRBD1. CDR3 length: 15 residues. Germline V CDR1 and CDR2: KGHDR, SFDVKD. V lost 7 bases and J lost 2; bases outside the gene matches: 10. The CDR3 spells CATRPDRATTYEQYF. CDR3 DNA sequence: TGTGCCACCAGGCCAGACAGGGCTACAACCTACGAGCAGTACTTC.

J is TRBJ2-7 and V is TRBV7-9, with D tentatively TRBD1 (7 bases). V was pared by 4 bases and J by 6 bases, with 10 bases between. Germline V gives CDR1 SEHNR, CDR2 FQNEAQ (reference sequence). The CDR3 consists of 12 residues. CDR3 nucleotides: TGTGCCAGCAGCTCGCAGGGGGGCGAGCAGTACTTC. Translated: CASSSQGGEQYF.

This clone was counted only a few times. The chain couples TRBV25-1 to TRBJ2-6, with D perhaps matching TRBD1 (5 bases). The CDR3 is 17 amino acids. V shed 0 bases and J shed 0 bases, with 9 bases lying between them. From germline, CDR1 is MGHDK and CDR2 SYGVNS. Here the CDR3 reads CASSEYQGNSGANVLTF. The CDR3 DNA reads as TGTGCCAGCAGTGAATATCAGGGAAACTCTGGGGCCAACGTCCTGACTTTC.

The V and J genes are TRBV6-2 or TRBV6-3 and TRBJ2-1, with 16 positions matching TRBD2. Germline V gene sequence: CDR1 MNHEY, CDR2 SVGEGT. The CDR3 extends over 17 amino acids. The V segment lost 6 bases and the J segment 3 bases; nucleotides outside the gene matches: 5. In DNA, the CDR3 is TGTGCCAGCAGCGGGACTAGCGGGAGGGCCAGCTACAATGAGCAGTTCTTC. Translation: CASSGTSGRASYNEQFF.

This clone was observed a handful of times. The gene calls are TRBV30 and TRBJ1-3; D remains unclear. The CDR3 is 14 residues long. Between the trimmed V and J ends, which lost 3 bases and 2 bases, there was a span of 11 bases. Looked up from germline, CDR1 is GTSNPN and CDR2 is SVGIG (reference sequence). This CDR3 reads CAWSVERAGNTIYF. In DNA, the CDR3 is TGTGCCTGGAGCGTGGAGAGGGCTGGAAACACCATATATTTT.

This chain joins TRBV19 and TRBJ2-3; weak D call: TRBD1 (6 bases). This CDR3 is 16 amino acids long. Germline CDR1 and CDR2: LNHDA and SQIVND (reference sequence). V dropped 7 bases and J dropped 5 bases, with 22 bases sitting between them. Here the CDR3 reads CASTDLSPGVEDTQYF. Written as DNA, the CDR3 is TGTGCCAGTACCGACTTGTCCCCAGGGGTAGAAGATACGCAGTATTTT.

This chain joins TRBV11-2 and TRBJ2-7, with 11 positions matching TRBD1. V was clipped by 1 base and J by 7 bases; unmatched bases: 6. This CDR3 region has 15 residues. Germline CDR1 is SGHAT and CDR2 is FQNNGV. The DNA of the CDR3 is TGTGCCAGCAGCTTAGTAGGGACAGGGGGTTATGAGCAGTACTTC. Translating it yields CASSLVGTGGYEQYF.

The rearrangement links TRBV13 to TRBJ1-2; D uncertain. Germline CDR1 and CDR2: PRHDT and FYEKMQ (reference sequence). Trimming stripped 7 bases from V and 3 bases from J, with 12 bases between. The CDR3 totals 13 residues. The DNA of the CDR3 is TGTGCCAGCACATCTATGCGGGACTATGGCTACACCTTC. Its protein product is CASTSMRDYGYTF.

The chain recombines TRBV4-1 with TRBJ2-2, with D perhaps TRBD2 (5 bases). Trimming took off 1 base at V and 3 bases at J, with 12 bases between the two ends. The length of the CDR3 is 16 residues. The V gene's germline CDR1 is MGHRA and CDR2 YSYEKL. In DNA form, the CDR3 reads TGCGCCAGCAGCCAAGGTAGTCGGGGTTACACCGGGGAGCTGTTTTTT. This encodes CASSQGSRGYTGELFF.

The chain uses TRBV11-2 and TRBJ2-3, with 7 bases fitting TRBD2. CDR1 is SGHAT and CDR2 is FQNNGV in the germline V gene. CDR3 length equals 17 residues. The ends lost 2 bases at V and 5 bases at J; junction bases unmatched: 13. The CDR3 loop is CASSLLRGVGWGDTQYF. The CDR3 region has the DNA TGTGCCAGCAGCTTACTCCGGGGGGTGGGTTGGGGAGATACGCAGTATTTT.

The CDR3, as DNA: TGTGCCAGCAGGCAAGAAGGGGTTGAGCAGTTCTTC. It is translated as CASRQEGVEQFF. The gene calls are TRBV2 and TRBJ2-1; TRBD1 is a possible D gene (5 bases). With 6 bases removed from V and 9 bases from J, the gap between germline ends came to 12 bases. Germline-derived CDR1 and CDR2 are SNHLY and FYNNEI. CDR3 length: 12 residues.

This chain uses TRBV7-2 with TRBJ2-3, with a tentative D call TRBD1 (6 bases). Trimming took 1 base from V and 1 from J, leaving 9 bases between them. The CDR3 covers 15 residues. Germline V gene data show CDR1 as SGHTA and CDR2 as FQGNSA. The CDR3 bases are TGTGCCAGCAGCTTAGTTTCAGGGGGCACAGATACGCAGTATTTT. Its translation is CASSLVSGGTDTQYF. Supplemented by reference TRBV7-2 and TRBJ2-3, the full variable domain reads GAGVSQSPSNKVTEKGKDVELRCDPISGHTALYWYRQSLGQGLEFLIYFQGNSAPDKSGLPSDRFSAERTGGSVSTLTIQRTQQEDSAVYLCASSLVSGGTDTQYFGPGTRLTVL.

The CDR3 coding sequence is TGTGCCTGGACGCCTATTGACCGGGCAGGGGGCATACCCTACGAGCAGTACTTC. Translation: CAWTPIDRAGGIPYEQYF. The chain combines TRBV30 with TRBJ2-7; 8 positions match TRBD1. J was trimmed by 2 bases and V by 4 bases; bases with no gene match: 19. CDR1 GTSNPN and CDR2 SVGIG come from the germline V gene (reference sequence). The CDR3 totals 18 residues.

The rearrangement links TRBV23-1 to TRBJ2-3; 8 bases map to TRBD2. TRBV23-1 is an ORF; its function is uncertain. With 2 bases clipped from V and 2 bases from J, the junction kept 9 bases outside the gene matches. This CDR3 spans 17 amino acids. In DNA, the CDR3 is TGCGCCAGCAGTCAAACGGATACTAGCGGACACACAGATACGCAGTATTTT. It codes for CASSQTDTSGHTDTQYF.

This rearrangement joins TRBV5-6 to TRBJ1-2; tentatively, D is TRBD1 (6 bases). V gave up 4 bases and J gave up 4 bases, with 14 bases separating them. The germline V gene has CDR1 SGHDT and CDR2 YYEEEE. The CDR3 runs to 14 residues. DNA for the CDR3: TGTGCCAGCAGCCTGGGGGGGGGCACCTATGGCTACACCTTC. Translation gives CASSLGGGTYGYTF.

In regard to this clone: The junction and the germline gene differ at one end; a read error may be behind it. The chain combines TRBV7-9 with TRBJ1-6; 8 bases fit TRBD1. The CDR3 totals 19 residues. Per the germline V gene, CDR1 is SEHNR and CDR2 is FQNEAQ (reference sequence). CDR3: CASSHDGHGTGLKNLPLHF. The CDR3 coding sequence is TGTGCCAGCAGCCACGACGGCCACGGGACAGGCCTCAAAAATTTACCCCTCCACTTT. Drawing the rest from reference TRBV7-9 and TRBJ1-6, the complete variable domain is DTGVSQNPRHKITKRGQNVTFRCDPISEHNRLYWYRQTLGQGPEFLTYFQNEAQLEKSRLLSDRFSAERPKGSFSTLEIQRTEQGDSAMYLCASSHDGHGTGLKNLPLHFGNGTRLTVT.

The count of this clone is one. CDR3 coding DNA: TGTGCCAGCACCAAAAAAAGGGACAGGGGTTACGAGCAGTACTTC. It yields the protein CASTKKRDRGYEQYF. The rearrangement uses TRBV6-5 and TRBJ2-7; 10 bases are shared with TRBD1. The V and J ends lost 7 bases and 4 bases, in that order; junction bases with no gene match: 10. Germline V gene lookup returns CDR1 MNHEY and CDR2 SVGAGI. The CDR3 runs 15 residues.

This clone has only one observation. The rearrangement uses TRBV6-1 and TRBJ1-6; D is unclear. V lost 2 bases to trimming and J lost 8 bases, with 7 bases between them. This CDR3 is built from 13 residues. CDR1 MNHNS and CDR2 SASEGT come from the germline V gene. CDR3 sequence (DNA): TGTGCCAGCAGTGAAATTACAGATTCACCCCTCCACTTT. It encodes CASSEITDSPLHF.

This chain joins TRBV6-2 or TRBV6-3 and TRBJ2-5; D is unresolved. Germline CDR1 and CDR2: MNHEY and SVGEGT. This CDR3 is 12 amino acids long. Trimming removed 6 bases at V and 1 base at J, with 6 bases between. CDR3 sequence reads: CASSGPQETQYF. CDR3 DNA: TGTGCCAGCAGCGGCCCCCAAGAGACCCAGTACTTC.

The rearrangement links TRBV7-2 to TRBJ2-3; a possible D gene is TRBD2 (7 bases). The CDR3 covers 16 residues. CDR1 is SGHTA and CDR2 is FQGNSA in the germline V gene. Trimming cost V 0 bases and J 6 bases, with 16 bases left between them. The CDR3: CASSLALGGAEDTQYF. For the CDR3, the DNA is TGTGCCAGCAGCTTAGCTCTGGGGGGGGCTGAGGATACGCAGTATTTT.

CDR3 sequence: CAIRGTSGVGEQFF. CDR3 in DNA: TGTGCCATCAGGGGGACTAGCGGGGTCGGTGAGCAGTTCTTC. The chain carries TRBV10-3 and TRBJ2-1, with 13 bases fitting TRBD2. There are 14 residues in the CDR3. J lost 9 bases, V lost 6 bases, and 5 bases had no gene match. Germline CDR1 reads ENHRY; CDR2 reads SYGVKD.

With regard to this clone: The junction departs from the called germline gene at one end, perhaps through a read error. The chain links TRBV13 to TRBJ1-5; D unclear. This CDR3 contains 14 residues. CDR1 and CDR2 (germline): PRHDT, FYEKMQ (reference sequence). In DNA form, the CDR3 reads TGTGCCAGCAGCCTAGGCTATAGCAATCAGCCCCAGCATTTT. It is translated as CASSLGYSNQPQHF.

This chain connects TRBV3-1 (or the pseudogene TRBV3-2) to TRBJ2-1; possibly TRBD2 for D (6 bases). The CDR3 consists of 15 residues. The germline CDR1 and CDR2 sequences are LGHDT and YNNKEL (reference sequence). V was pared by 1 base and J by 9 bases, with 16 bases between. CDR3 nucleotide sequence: TGTGCCAGCAGCCAAGGTCCCGGAGCGGGCGGTGAGCAGTTCTTC. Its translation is CASSQGPGAGGEQFF.

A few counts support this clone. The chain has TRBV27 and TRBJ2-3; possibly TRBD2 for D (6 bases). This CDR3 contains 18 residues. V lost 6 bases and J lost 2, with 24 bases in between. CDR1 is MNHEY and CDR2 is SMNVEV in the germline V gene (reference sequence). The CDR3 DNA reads TGTGCCAGCAGACCCCCCTGGCGGGGAATAGTCGACACAGATACGCAGTATTTT. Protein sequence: CASRPPWRGIVDTDTQYF.

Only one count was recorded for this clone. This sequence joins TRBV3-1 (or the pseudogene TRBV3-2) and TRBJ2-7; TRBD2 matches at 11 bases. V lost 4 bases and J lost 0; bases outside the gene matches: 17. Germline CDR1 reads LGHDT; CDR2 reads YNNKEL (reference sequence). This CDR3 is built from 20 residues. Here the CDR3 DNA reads TGTGCCAGCAGCCCAAGGGGCCTAGCGGGGGGCCGGTATAGCTCCTACGAGCAGTACTTC. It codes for CASSPRGLAGGRYSSYEQYF.

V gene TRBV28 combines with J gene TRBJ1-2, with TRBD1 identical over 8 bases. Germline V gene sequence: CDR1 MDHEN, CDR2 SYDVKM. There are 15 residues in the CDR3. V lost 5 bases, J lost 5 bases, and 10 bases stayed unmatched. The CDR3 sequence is CASSEGGRGHYGYTF. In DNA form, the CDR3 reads TGTGCCAGCAGTGAGGGAGGCAGGGGGCATTATGGCTACACCTTC.

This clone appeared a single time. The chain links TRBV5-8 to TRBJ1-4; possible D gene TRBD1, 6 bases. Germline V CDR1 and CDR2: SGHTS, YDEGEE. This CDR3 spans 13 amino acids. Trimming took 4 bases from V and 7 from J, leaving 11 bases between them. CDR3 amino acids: CASSLRGSEKLFF. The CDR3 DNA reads TGTGCCAGCAGCCTTAGGGGGTCTGAAAAACTGTTTTTT.